Sequencing of this T cell receptor beta chain was carried out in a study of cytotoxic CD8 clonotypes in ibrutinib-treated CLL. Clones were read by immunoSEQ multiplex PCR, and TCRdb kept only the in-frame ones, dropping some. The top ten hold around 3.1% of the sample, which has around 70,000 clones, approximately 90% seen once. Germline assignment: CDR1 MNHEY and CDR2 SMNVEV (reference sequence). With 6 bases clipped from V and 4 bases from J, the junction kept 5 bases outside the gene matches. This CDR3 spans 13 amino acids. This clonotype was sampled from a human donor with chronic lymphocytic leukemia. The chain combines TRBV27 with TRBJ1-2, with 7 nucleotides matching TRBD1. Sequencing was performed on PBMCs, taken after 12 months of ibrutinib treatment. CDR3 region: CASSLRGGYGYTF. DNA for the CDR3: TGTGCCAGCAGCCTCAGGGGGGGCTATGGCTACACCTTC.